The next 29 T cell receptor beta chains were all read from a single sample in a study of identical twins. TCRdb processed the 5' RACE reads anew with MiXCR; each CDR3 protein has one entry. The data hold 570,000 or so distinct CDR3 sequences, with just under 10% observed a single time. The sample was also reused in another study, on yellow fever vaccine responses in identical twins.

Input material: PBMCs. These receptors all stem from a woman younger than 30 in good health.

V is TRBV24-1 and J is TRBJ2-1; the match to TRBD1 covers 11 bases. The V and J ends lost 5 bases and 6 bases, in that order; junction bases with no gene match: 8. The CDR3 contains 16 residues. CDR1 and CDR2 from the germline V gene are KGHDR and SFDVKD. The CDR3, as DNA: TGTGCCACCAGTGTCCAAGGGGGGACAGGGGGCAATGAGCAGTTCTTC. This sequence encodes CATSVQGGTGGNEQFF.

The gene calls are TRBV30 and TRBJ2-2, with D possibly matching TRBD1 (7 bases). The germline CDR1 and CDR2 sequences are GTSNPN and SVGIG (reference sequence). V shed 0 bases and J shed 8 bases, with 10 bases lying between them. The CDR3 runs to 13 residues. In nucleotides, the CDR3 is TGTGCCTGGAGTGTACAGGGGACTGGGGAGCTGTTTTTT. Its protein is CAWSVQGTGELFF.

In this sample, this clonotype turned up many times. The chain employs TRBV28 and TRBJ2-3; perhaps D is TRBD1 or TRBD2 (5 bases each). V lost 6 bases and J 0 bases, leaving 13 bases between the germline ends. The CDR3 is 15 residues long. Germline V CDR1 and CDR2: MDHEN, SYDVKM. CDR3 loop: CASRGTPASTDTQYF. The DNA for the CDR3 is TGTGCCAGCAGGGGGACGCCTGCTAGCACAGATACGCAGTATTTT.

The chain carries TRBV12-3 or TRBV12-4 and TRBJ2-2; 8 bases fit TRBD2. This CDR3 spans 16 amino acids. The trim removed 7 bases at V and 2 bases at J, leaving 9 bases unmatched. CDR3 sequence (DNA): TGTGCCAGCACCGATCTAGGGACTAGTAACACCGGGGAGCTGTTTTTT. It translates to CASTDLGTSNTGELFF.

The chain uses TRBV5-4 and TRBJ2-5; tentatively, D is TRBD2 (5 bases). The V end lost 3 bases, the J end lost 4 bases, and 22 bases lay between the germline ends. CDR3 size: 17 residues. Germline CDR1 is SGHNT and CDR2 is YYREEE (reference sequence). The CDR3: CASSYFAGFNLPETQYF. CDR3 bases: TGTGCCAGCAGCTACTTTGCGGGTTTCAACCTCCCAGAGACCCAGTACTTC.

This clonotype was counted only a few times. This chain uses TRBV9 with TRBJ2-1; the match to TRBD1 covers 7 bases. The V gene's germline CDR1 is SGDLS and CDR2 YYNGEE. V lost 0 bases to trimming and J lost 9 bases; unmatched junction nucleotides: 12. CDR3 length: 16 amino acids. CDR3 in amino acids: CASSVEQGKVLGEQFF. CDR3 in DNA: TGTGCCAGCAGCGTAGAACAGGGGAAGGTCCTCGGTGAGCAGTTCTTC.

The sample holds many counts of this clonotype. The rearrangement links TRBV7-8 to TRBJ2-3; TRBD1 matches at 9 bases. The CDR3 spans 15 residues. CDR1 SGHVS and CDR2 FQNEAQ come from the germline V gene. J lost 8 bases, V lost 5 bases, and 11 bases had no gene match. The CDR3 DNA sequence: TGTGCCAGCAGCCCCCCAGGGACAGGGACATCTACGCAGTATTTT. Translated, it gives CASSPPGTGTSTQYF. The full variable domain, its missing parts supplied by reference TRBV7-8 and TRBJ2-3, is GAGVSQSPRYKVAKRGQDVALRCDPISGHVSLFWYQQALGQGPEFLTYFQNEAQLDKSGLPSDRFFAERPEGSVSTLKIQRTQQEDSAVYLCASSPPGTGTSTQYFGPGTRLTVL.

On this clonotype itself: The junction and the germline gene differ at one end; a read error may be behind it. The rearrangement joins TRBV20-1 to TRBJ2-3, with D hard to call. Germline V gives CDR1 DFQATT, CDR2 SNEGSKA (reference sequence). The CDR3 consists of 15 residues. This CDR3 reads CSAREGLRGTDTQYF. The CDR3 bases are TGCAGTGCTAGAGAAGGCCTACGTGGCACGGATACGCAGTATTTT.

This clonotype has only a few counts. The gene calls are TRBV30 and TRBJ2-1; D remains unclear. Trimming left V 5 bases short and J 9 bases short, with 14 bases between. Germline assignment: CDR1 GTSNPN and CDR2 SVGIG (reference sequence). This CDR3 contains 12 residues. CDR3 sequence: CAWVSLEREQFF. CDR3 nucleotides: TGTGCCTGGGTGTCGTTAGAACGTGAGCAGTTCTTC. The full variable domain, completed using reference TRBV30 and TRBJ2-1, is SQTIHQWPATLVQPVGSPLSLECTVEGTSNPNLYWYRQAAGRGLQLLFYSVGIGQISSEVPQNLSASRPQDRQFILSSKKLLLSDSGFYLCAWVSLEREQFFGPGTRLTVL.

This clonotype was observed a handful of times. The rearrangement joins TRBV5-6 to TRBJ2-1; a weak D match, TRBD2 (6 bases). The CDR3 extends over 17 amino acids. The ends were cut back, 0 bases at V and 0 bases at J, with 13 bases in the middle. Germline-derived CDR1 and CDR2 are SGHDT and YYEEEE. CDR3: CASSLGGSGFSYNEQFF. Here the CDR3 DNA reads TGTGCCAGCAGCTTGGGGGGGAGCGGGTTCTCCTACAATGAGCAGTTCTTC.

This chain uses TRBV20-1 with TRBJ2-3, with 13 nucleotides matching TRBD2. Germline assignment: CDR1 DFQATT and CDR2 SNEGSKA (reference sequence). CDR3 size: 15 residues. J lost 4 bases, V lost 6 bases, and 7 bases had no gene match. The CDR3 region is CSAQRTSGSPDTQYF. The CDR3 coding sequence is TGCAGTGCACAAAGGACTAGCGGGAGCCCAGATACGCAGTATTTT.

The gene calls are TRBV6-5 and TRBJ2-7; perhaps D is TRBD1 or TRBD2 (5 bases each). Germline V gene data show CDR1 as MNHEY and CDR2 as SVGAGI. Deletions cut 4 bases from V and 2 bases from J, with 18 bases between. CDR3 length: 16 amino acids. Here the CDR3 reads CASSSLHIGDPYEQYF. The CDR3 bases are TGTGCCAGCAGTTCTCTCCACATCGGGGACCCCTACGAGCAGTACTTC.

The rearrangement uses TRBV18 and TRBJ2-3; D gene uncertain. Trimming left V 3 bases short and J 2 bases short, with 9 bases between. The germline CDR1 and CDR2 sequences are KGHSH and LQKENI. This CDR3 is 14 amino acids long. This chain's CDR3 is CASSPPVATDTQYF. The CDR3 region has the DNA TGTGCCAGCTCACCCCCTGTAGCCACAGATACGCAGTATTTT.

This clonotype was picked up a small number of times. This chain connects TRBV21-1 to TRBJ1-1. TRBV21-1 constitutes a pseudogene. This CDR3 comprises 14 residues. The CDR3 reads CASSKHREDTEAFF. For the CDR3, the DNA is TGTGCCAGCAGCAAACATCGCGAAGACACTGAAGCTTTCTTT.

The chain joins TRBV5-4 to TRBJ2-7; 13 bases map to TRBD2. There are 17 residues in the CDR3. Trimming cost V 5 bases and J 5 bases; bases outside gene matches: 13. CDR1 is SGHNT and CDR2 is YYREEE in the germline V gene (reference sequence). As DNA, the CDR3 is TGTGCCAGCAGTGGGGGACCGACTAGCGGGGGGTCCCACGAGCAGTACTTC. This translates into CASSGGPTSGGSHEQYF.

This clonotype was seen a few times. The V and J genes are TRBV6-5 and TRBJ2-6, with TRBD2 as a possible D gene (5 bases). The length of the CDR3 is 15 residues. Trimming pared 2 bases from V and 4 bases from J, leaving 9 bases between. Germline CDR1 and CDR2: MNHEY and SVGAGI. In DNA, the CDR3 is TGTGCCAGCAGTTACGGAGGCGGCGGGGCCAACGTCCTGACTTTC. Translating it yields CASSYGGGGANVLTF.

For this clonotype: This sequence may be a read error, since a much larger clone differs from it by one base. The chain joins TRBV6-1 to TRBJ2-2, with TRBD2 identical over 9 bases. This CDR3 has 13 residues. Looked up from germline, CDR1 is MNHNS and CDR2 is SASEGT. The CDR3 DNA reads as TGTACCAGCGCGATAGCGGGGGCCGGGGAGCTGTTTTTT. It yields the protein CTSAIAGAGELFF.

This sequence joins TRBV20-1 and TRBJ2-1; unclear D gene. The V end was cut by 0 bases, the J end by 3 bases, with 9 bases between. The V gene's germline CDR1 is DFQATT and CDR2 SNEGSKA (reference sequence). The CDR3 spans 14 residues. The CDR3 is CSARDRRGYNEQFF. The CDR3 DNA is TGCAGTGCTAGAGATCGTCGCGGCTACAATGAGCAGTTCTTC.

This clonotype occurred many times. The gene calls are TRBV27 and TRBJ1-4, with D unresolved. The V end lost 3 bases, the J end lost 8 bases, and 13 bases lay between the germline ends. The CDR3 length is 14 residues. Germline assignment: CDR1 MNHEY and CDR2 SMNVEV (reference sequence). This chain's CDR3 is CASSLIMGKEKLFF. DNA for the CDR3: TGTGCCAGCAGTTTGATCATGGGTAAAGAAAAACTGTTTTTT.

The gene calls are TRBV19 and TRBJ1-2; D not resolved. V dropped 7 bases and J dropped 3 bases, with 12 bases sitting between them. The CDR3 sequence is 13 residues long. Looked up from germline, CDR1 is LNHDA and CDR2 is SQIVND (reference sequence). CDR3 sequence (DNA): TGTGCCAGTAAGAACGGTGATTACTATGGCTACACCTTC. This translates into CASKNGDYYGYTF. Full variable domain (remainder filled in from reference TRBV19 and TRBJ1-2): DGGITQSPKYLFRKEGQNVTLSCEQNLNHDAMYWYRQDPGQGLRLIYYSQIVNDFQKGDIAEGYSVSREKKESFPLTVTSAQKNPTAFYLCASKNGDYYGYTFGSGTRLTVV.

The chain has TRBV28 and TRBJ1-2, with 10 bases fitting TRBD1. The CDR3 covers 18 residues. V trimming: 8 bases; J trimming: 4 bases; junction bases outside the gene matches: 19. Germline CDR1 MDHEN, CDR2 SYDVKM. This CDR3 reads CASGGVGTGDGGGYGYTF. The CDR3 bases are TGTGCCAGCGGGGGGGTGGGGACAGGGGATGGTGGTGGCTATGGCTACACCTTC.

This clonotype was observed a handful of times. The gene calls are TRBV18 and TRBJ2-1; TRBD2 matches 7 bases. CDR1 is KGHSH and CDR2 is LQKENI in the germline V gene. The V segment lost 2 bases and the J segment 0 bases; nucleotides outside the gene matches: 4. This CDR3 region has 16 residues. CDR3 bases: TGTGCCAGCTCACCAAAGCGGGGTACCTCCTACAATGAGCAGTTCTTC. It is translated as CASSPKRGTSYNEQFF.

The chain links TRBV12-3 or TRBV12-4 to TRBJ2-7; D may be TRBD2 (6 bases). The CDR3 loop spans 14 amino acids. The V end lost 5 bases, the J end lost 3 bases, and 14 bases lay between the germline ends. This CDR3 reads CASSPVLGGYEQYF. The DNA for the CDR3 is TGTGCCAGCAGTCCGGTTCTGGGGGGCTACGAGCAGTACTTC.

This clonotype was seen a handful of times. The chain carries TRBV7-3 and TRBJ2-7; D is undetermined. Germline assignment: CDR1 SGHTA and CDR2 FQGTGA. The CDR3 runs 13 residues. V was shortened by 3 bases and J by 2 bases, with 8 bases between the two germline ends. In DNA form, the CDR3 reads TGTGCCAGCAGCTTGTCAGAACCCTACGAGCAGTACTTC. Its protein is CASSLSEPYEQYF. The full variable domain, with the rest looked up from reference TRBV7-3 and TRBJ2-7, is GAGVSQTPSNKVTEKGKYVELRCDPISGHTALYWYRQSLGQGPEFLIYFQGTGAADDSGLPNDRFFAVRPEGSVSTLKIQRTERGDSAVYLCASSLSEPYEQYFGPGTRLTVT.

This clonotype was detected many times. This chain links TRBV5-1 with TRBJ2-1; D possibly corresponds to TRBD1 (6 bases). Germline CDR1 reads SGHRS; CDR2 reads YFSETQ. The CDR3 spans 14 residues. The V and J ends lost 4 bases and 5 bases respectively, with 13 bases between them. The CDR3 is CASSIQGRDNEQFF. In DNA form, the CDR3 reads TGCGCCAGCAGCATACAGGGTCGGGACAATGAGCAGTTCTTC.

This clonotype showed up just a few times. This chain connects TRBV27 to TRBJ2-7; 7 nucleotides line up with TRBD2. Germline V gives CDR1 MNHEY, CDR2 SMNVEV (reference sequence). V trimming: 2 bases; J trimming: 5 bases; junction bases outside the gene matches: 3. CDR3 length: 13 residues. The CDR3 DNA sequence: TGTGCCAGCAGTTTAATGGGAGGGGACGAGCAGTACTTC. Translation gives CASSLMGGDEQYF.

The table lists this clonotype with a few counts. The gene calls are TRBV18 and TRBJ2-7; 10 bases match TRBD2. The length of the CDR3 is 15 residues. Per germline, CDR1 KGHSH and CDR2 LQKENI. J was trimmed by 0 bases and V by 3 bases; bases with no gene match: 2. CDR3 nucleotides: TGTGCCAGCTCACCCTCTAGCGGGAGCTCCTACGAGCAGTACTTC. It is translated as CASSPSSGSSYEQYF.

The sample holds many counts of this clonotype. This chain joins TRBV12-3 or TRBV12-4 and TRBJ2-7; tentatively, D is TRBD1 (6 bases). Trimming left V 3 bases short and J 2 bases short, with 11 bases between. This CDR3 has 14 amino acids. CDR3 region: CASSFDRYAYEQYF. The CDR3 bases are TGTGCCAGCAGTTTCGACAGGTACGCCTACGAGCAGTACTTC.

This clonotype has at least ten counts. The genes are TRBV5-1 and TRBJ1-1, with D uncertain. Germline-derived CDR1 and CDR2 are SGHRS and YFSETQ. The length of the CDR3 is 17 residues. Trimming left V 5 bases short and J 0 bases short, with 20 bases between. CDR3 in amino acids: CASRPRLSTPMNTEAFF. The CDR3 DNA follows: TGCGCCAGCAGACCGAGGCTGTCCACTCCAATGAACACTGAAGCTTTCTTT.